The 14 T cell receptor beta chains reported below all come from one sample, sequenced in a study of blood T cells in healthy people across ages. A J-beta primer mix and a sample-barcoded 5' primer were used in a second PCR of about 7 to 12 cycles. Using its own MiXCR run on the 5' RACE reads, TCRdb lists one record per CDR3 protein. Of some 1.5 million distinct CDR3 sequences listed, over 25% were seen once; the top ten hold roughly 8.2%. Sequencing was carried out using blood. Receptors were obtained from a woman aged 25 to 39 in good health.

This clonotype was observed a few times. The chain uses TRBV3-1 and TRBJ2-1, with a tentative D call TRBD1 (5 bases). The germline V gene encodes CDR1 LGHDT and CDR2 YNNKEL (reference sequence). V was shortened by 2 bases and J by 8 bases, with 16 bases between the two germline ends. The length of the CDR3 is 15 residues. The CDR3: CASSQKGQGRDEQFF. CDR3 DNA sequence: TGTGCCAGCAGCCAAAAGGGCCAGGGTAGGGATGAGCAGTTCTTC.

A word on this clonotype: At one boundary the junction diverges from the germline segment, which might be a read error. This chain links TRBV7-2 with TRBJ2-7, with 8 bases aligning to TRBD1. Germline V gene data show CDR1 as SGHTA and CDR2 as FQGNSA. The CDR3 runs to 14 residues. For the CDR3, the DNA is TGTGCCAGCAGCATCTCCGGGACAGGAAACGAGCGGTACTTC. It is translated as CASSISGTGNERYF.

This clonotype occurred many times. The chain joins TRBV28 to TRBJ2-5; D is perhaps TRBD1 (5 bases). V lost 1 base and J 2 bases, leaving 11 bases between the germline ends. CDR1 is MDHEN and CDR2 is SYDVKM in the germline V gene. The CDR3 extends over 15 amino acids. DNA of the CDR3: TGTGCCAGCAGTTTATCAGGGTCCCAACAAGAGACCCAGTACTTC. Protein: CASSLSGSQQETQYF.

The V gene is TRBV9, the J gene TRBJ2-3; D is unresolved. This CDR3 has 14 residues. V shed 0 bases and J shed 1 base, with 6 bases lying between them. CDR1 and CDR2 from the germline V gene are SGDLS and YYNGEE. CDR3 bases: TGTGCCAGCAGCGTAGGGTCTGGCACAGATACGCAGTATTTT. Amino acid sequence: CASSVGSGTDTQYF.

This clonotype came up a few times. The rearrangement joins TRBV6-4 to TRBJ2-1; 13 positions match TRBD2. Germline V gives CDR1 MRHNA, CDR2 SNTAGT. Germline trimming cut 3 bases from V and 10 bases from J; bases unmatched to any gene: 3. This CDR3 has 14 residues. The CDR3: CASSELAGGPEQFF. CDR3 in DNA: TGTGCCAGCAGTGAACTAGCGGGGGGGCCGGAGCAGTTCTTC.

The chain has TRBV20-1 and TRBJ2-5; D gene unclear. This CDR3 is 13 amino acids long. Germline V gene data show CDR1 as DFQATT and CDR2 as SNEGSKA (reference sequence). Deletions cut 6 bases from V and 1 base from J, with 12 bases between. In nucleotides, the CDR3 is TGCAGTGCGAGAACGGCAGCCCAAGAGACCCAGTACTTC. Protein: CSARTAAQETQYF.

Note on this clonotype: One end of the junction varies from germline; a read error may be responsible. This sequence joins TRBV28 and TRBJ1-2; 9 positions agree with TRBD1. This CDR3 is 13 amino acids long. Germline V gives CDR1 MDHEN, CDR2 SYDVKM. CDR3 residues: CVSRLGTGSGYTF. Here the CDR3 DNA reads TGTGTCAGCAGGCTTGGGACAGGGAGTGGCTACACCTTC.

This clonotype occurred a few times. The chain carries TRBV28 and TRBJ1-2; D is unclear. V lost 1 base and J 4 bases, leaving 10 bases between the germline ends. The CDR3 is made up of 14 amino acids. Germline V gene lookup returns CDR1 MDHEN and CDR2 SYDVKM. As DNA, the CDR3 is TGTGCCAGCAGTTTATCTGGTTGGGGCTATGGCTACACCTTC. Translating it yields CASSLSGWGYGYTF.

This chain links TRBV7-9 with TRBJ2-7; 12 bases are shared with TRBD1. Germline trimming cut 6 bases from V and 3 bases from J; bases unmatched to any gene: 6. This CDR3 contains 15 residues. Per germline, CDR1 SEHNR and CDR2 FQNEAQ (reference sequence). This chain's CDR3 is CASSSGTGGLYEQYF. The CDR3 DNA reads TGTGCCAGCAGTTCCGGGACAGGGGGCCTCTACGAGCAGTACTTC.

The CDR3, as DNA: TGTGCCAGCAGCGTAGCTCCTAGCGGGGGAAATGAGCAGTTCTTC. It specifies CASSVAPSGGNEQFF. The rearrangement joins TRBV9 to TRBJ2-1; the match to TRBD2 covers 10 bases. V gave up 0 bases and J gave up 7 bases; unmatched junction bases: 4. CDR1 is SGDLS and CDR2 is YYNGEE in the germline V gene. This CDR3 is 15 amino acids long.

The rearrangement uses TRBV6-5 and TRBJ2-1; D might be TRBD1 (5 bases). V lost 0 bases to trimming and J lost 0 bases, with 9 bases between them. CDR1 is MNHEY and CDR2 is SVGAGI in the germline V gene. The length of the CDR3 is 16 residues. The CDR3, as DNA: TGTGCCAGCAGTTACTCGGAGACAGCCTCCTACAATGAGCAGTTCTTC. It translates to CASSYSETASYNEQFF.

This clonotype was recorded many times. The chain combines TRBV7-2 with TRBJ2-7; D possibly uses TRBD1 or TRBD2 (5 bases each). The CDR3 has 13 amino acids. Germline V lookup: CDR1 SGHTA, CDR2 FQGNSA. With 4 bases removed from V and 2 bases from J, the gap between germline ends came to 9 bases. CDR3 nucleotide sequence: TGTGCCAGCAGCTGGGGGAATACCTACGAGCAGTACTTC. It translates to CASSWGNTYEQYF.

This clonotype was recorded at least ten times. V usage is TRBV27 and J usage is TRBJ2-6; no definite D call. The germline V gene encodes CDR1 MNHEY and CDR2 SMNVEV (reference sequence). Trimming pared 6 bases from V and 0 bases from J, leaving 15 bases between. The CDR3 extends over 17 amino acids. In nucleotides, the CDR3 is TGTGCCAGCAGCGCTCTAACAGTTAGCTCTGGGGCCAACGTCCTGACTTTC. It codes for CASSALTVSSGANVLTF.

This clonotype was recorded once. Its ends do not fully match the called genes, so a read error is possible. CDR3 amino acids: CTSSQGPGTSYEQYF. CDR3 DNA sequence: TGCACCAGCAGCCAGGGACCCGGGACTAGCTACGAGCAGTACTTC. This chain links TRBV4-3 with TRBJ2-7; 8 nucleotides line up with TRBD2. CDR3 length: 15 amino acids. Germline V gene sequence: CDR1 LGHNA, CDR2 YSLEER.